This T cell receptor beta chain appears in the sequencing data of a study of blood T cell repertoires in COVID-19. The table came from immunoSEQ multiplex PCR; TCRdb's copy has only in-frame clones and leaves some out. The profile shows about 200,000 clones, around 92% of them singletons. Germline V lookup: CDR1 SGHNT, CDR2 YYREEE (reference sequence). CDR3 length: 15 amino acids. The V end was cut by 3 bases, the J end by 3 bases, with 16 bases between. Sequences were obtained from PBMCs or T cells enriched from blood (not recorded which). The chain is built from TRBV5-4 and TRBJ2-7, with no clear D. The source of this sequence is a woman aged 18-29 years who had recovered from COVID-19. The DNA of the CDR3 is TGTGCCAGCAGCTCAACCATAGTCTCTCGCTACGAGCAGTACTTC. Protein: CASSSTIVSRYEQYF. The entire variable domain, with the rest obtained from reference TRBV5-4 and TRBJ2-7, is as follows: ETGVTQSPTHLIKTRGQQVTLRCSSQSGHNTVSWYQQALGQGPQFIFQYYREEENGRGNFPPRFSGLQFPNYSSELNVNALELDDSALYLCASSSTIVSRYEQYFGPGTRLTVT.